A selection of T cell receptor beta chains follows, all from one sample in a study of shared clonotypes between healthy human individuals. TCRdb's table, derived via immunoSEQ multiplex PCR, lists solely in-frame clones and lacks some. The table includes about 2.1 million clones, around 93% detected once. Sequencing was carried out using naive CD8+ T cells from PBMCs. All receptors derive from a man between 18 and 35 years old in good health. Some clones in this sample may be carry-over from other donors' samples. CDR3s include the opening cysteine and the closing phenylalanine or tryptophan. Each record gives: V gene, J gene, clone size, D gene, CDR3 protein, CDR3 DNA. D genes are given only for firm matches. Some rows mark clone size as missing; the rest say once, few, many or name a class of expanded clone.

TRBV27	TRBJ2-7	NA	NA	CASSLGQTYEQYF	TGTGCCAGCAGTCTCGGACAGACCTACGAGCAGTACTTC
TRBV28	TRBJ2-1	NA	NA	CASSLMSGVGYNEQFF	TGTGCCAGCAGTTTAATGTCGGGGGTTGGGTACAATGAGCAGTTCTTC
TRBV28	TRBJ2-7	once	NA	CASSFQGWEQYF	TGTGCCAGCAGTTTCCAGGGGTGGGAGCAGTACTTC
TRBV29-1	TRBJ2-7	NA	NA	CSVEGAGAYEQYF	TGCAGCGTTGAGGGGGCGGGGGCCTACGAGCAGTACTTC
TRBV19	TRBJ2-7	NA	NA	CASSIQSAQGEQYF	TGTGCCAGTAGTATTCAATCCGCCCAGGGCGAGCAGTACTTC
TRBV7-3	TRBJ2-1	NA	TRBD1	CASSPDRAGTYNEQFF	TGTGCCAGCAGTCCCGACAGGGCGGGTACCTACAATGAGCAGTTCTTC
TRBV19	TRBJ1-5	NA	NA	CASSRRQESSNQPQHF	TGTGCCAGTAGTAGACGACAGGAGTCTAGCAATCAGCCCCAGCATTTT
TRBV4-1	TRBJ2-2	NA	NA	CASSYVAGTAPKRNTGELFF	TGCGCCAGCAGCTACGTAGCCGGGACGGCACCTAAGCGGAACACCGGGGAGCTGTTTTTT
TRBV6-1	TRBJ1-5	NA	NA	CASSVTADNQPQHF	TGTGCCAGCAGTGTGACCGCGGATAACCAGCCCCAGCATTTT
TRBV27	TRBJ1-1	NA	NA	CASSLFPGMNTEAFF	TGTGCCAGCAGTTTATTTCCAGGAATGAACACTGAAGCTTTCTTT
TRBV5-5	TRBJ2-7	once	NA	CASSEGRTTYEQYF	TGTGCCAGCAGCGAGGGCCGTACGACCTACGAGCAGTACTTC
TRBV7-9	TRBJ2-2	NA	NA	CASSFSPGRNTGELFF	TGTGCCAGCAGCTTTTCTCCGGGGCGGAACACCGGGGAGCTGTTTTTT
TRBV25-1	TRBJ2-7	once	NA	CASTEGGSEQYF	TGTGCCAGCACCGAGGGGGGCTCCGAGCAGTACTTC
TRBV28	TRBJ2-7	NA	NA	CASSFSGRGYEQYF	TGTGCCAGCAGTTTTTCCGGCAGGGGCTACGAGCAGTACTTC
TRBV7-3	TRBJ2-6	NA	NA	CASSPSGSGANVLTF	TGTGCCAGCAGCCCCTCGGGCTCTGGGGCCAACGTCCTGACTTTC
TRBV4-2	TRBJ2-3	once	NA	CASSQGRDTQYF	TGTGCCAGCAGCCAAGGACGCGATACGCAGTATTTT
TRBV7-9	TRBJ2-5	NA	NA	CASSQTAGWETQYF	TGTGCCAGCAGCCAGACGGCGGGGTGGGAGACCCAGTACTTC
TRBV7-8	TRBJ2-3	NA	NA	CASSDGGTGTDTQYF	TGTGCCAGCAGTGACGGGGGGACAGGCACAGATACGCAGTATTTT
TRBV7-3	TRBJ1-5	once	NA	CASSLGVRGSNQPQHF	TGTGCCAGCAGCTTAGGGGTTAGGGGGAGCAATCAGCCCCAGCATTTT
TRBV28	TRBJ1-1	NA	TRBD1	CASSKNRGNPNTEAFF	TGTGCCAGCAGTAAAAACAGGGGGAATCCGAACACTGAAGCTTTCTTT
TRBV18	TRBJ2-7	once	NA	CASSPSRDNTYEQYF	TGTGCCAGCTCACCAAGCCGGGACAATACCTACGAGCAGTACTTC
TRBV5-1	TRBJ1-1	few	NA	CASSFNMNTEAFF	TGCGCCAGCAGCTTCAATATGAACACTGAAGCTTTCTTT
TRBV2	TRBJ2-7	once	NA	CASSEAISYEQYF	TGTGCCAGCAGTGAAGCGATTTCGTACGAGCAGTACTTC
TRBV13	TRBJ1-1	NA	NA	CASSQGRRNTEAFF	TGTGCCAGCAGCCAGGGGCGCAGGAACACTGAAGCTTTCTTT